The clone carrying this T cell receptor (beta chain) was picked up a small number of times. The sample is drawn from a study of identical twins. Unique molecular identifiers were in the cDNA, with template-switch universal primer binding. MiXCR was run by TCRdb on the 5' RACE reads, yielding one entry per CDR3 protein. The data show 1.5 million to 2 million distinct CDR3 sequences, under 35% seen once. The source material was cord blood. This receptor was identified in a newborn girl in good health.

The chain's CDR3 is CASSSGRPGMKNIQYF. CDR3 DNA: TGTGCCAGCAGCTCGGGTAGACCTGGGATGAAAAACATTCAGTACTTC. The chain joins TRBV7-9 to TRBJ2-4; the D is unclear. CDR3 length: 16 amino acids. Germline CDR1 and CDR2: SEHNR and FQNEAQ (reference sequence). Between the trimmed V and J ends, which lost 4 bases and 4 bases, there was a span of 17 bases.